These T cell receptor beta chains were read from a single sample in a study of cytomegalovirus exposure and HLA in healthy donors. Data came from immunoSEQ multiplex PCR; TCRdb stores just in-frame clones and leaves some out. The sample has 150,000 to 200,000 clones, roughly 80% seen once. Input material: PBMCs. These TCRs come from a male donor in good health and CMV-seronegative. Each CDR3 is given with its conserved first and last residue. Each record gives: D gene, J gene, clone size, V gene, CDR3 length, CDR3 protein, CDR3 DNA. A D gene is named only where the DNA matches it firmly. Part of the rows lack a size; the others show once, few, many or a class for expanded clones.

d_gene: NA
j_gene: TRBJ2-7
abundance: NA
v_gene: TRBV4-3
len: 13
CDR3aa: CASSQDFNYEQYF
CDR3nt: TGCGCCAGCAGCCAAGATTTCAACTACGAGCAGTACTTC

d_gene: NA
j_gene: TRBJ1-2
abundance: few
v_gene: TRBV7-9
len: 16
CDR3aa: CASSLPPTGLNYGYTF
CDR3nt: TGTGCCAGCAGCTTGCCCCCTACAGGGTTGAACTATGGCTACACCTTC

d_gene: TRBD1
j_gene: TRBJ2-7
abundance: NA
v_gene: TRBV6-5
len: 13
CDR3aa: CASTSGTVYEQYF
CDR3nt: TGTGCCAGCACTTCCGGGACAGTCTACGAGCAGTACTTC

d_gene: NA
j_gene: TRBJ2-1
abundance: NA
v_gene: TRBV30
len: 16
CDR3aa: CAWSVQGGLARNEQFF
CDR3nt: TGTGCCTGGAGTGTACAGGGGGGACTAGCTCGCAATGAGCAGTTCTTC

d_gene: NA
j_gene: TRBJ1-4
abundance: NA
v_gene: TRBV30
len: 17
CDR3aa: CAWSVPEGDRPMPGLFF
CDR3nt: TGTGCCTGGAGTGTACCCGAAGGCGACAGGCCGATGCCGGGACTGTTTTTT

d_gene: NA
j_gene: TRBJ1-6
abundance: NA
v_gene: TRBV19
len: 16
CDR3aa: CASSPQRQAHNSPLHF
CDR3nt: TGTGCCAGTAGCCCCCAACGACAGGCTCATAATTCACCCCTCCACTTT

d_gene: TRBD2
j_gene: TRBJ2-1
abundance: NA
v_gene: TRBV5-6
len: 15
CDR3aa: CASSLRGGPGNEQFF
CDR3nt: TGTGCCAGCAGCTTGCGGGGGGGGCCGGGGAATGAGCAGTTCTTC

d_gene: NA
j_gene: TRBJ1-1
abundance: NA
v_gene: TRBV11-3
len: 13
CDR3aa: CASSPHRDTEAFF
CDR3nt: TGTGCCAGCAGCCCCCACAGGGACACTGAAGCTTTCTTT

d_gene: TRBD1
j_gene: TRBJ1-5
abundance: NA
v_gene: TRBV28
len: 17
CDR3aa: CASSSGTGGYSNQPQHF
CDR3nt: TGTGCCAGCTCTTCCGGGACAGGGGGCTATAGCAATCAGCCCCAGCATTTT

d_gene: NA
j_gene: TRBJ2-5
abundance: NA
v_gene: TRBV6-1
len: 12
CDR3aa: CASAGFVETQYF
CDR3nt: TGTGCCAGCGCGGGGTTCGTTGAGACCCAGTACTTC

d_gene: TRBD1
j_gene: TRBJ2-7
abundance: NA
v_gene: TRBV29-1
len: 12
CDR3aa: CSVGQATYEQYF
CDR3nt: TGCAGCGTCGGACAGGCAACCTACGAGCAGTACTTC

d_gene: NA
j_gene: TRBJ1-4
abundance: NA
v_gene: TRBV7-9
len: 14
CDR3aa: CASSLVSVNEKLFF
CDR3nt: TGTGCCAGCAGCTTAGTTTCGGTGAATGAAAAACTGTTTTTT

d_gene: NA
j_gene: TRBJ2-3
abundance: NA
v_gene: TRBV2
len: 13
CDR3aa: CASMIDGADTQYF
CDR3nt: TGTGCCAGCATGATAGACGGGGCAGATACGCAGTATTTT

d_gene: TRBD2
j_gene: TRBJ2-7
abundance: NA
v_gene: TRBV2
len: 15
CDR3aa: CASSEVTGGPDEQYF
CDR3nt: TGTGCCAGCAGTGAAGTAACGGGAGGGCCCGACGAGCAGTACTTC

d_gene: NA
j_gene: TRBJ1-1
abundance: NA
v_gene: TRBV29-1
len: 12
CDR3aa: CSVVRGGTEAFF
CDR3nt: TGCAGCGTTGTGAGAGGGGGCACTGAAGCTTTCTTT

d_gene: NA
j_gene: TRBJ1-1
abundance: NA
v_gene: TRBV6-5
len: 15
CDR3aa: CASSSATGGNTEAFF
CDR3nt: TGTGCCAGCAGTTCCGCGACAGGCGGGAACACTGAAGCTTTCTTT

d_gene: TRBD1
j_gene: TRBJ2-6
abundance: NA
v_gene: TRBV19
len: 16
CDR3aa: CASSAYRGSGANVLTF
CDR3nt: TGTGCCAGTTCCGCGTACAGGGGTTCTGGGGCCAACGTCCTGACTTTC

d_gene: NA
j_gene: TRBJ2-4
abundance: NA
v_gene: TRBV6-1
len: 14
CDR3aa: CASSDGQKGNIQYF
CDR3nt: TGTGCCAGCAGTGATGGTCAGAAGGGGAACATTCAGTACTTC

d_gene: TRBD1
j_gene: TRBJ1-1
abundance: NA
v_gene: TRBV27
len: 15
CDR3aa: CASSPRTGGNTEAFF
CDR3nt: TGTGCCAGCAGTCCAAGGACAGGGGGGAACACTGAAGCTTTCTTT

d_gene: TRBD2
j_gene: TRBJ2-6
abundance: NA
v_gene: TRBV27
len: 17
CDR3aa: CASSWRVSGTGANVLTF
CDR3nt: TGTGCCAGCAGCTGGAGGGTCAGCGGGACCGGGGCCAACGTCCTGACTTTC

d_gene: NA
j_gene: TRBJ1-1
abundance: NA
v_gene: TRBV5-4
len: 13
CDR3aa: CASSRGQNTEAFF
CDR3nt: TGTGCCAGCAGCCGCGGACAGAACACTGAAGCTTTCTTT

d_gene: TRBD2
j_gene: TRBJ2-1
abundance: NA
v_gene: TRBV5-8
len: 15
CDR3aa: CASSWGPGLGREQFF
CDR3nt: TGTGCCAGCAGCTGGGGCCCCGGACTAGGACGGGAGCAGTTCTTC

d_gene: TRBD2
j_gene: TRBJ2-5
abundance: once
v_gene: TRBV29-1
len: 17
CDR3aa: CSVSQTRTSGGKETQYF
CDR3nt: TGCAGCGTCTCTCAAACCCGGACTAGCGGGGGGAAGGAGACCCAGTACTTC

d_gene: TRBD2
j_gene: TRBJ2-1
abundance: NA
v_gene: TRBV5-8
len: 15
CDR3aa: CASSFQRGPYNEQFF
CDR3nt: TGTGCCAGCAGCTTTCAGCGGGGGCCATACAATGAGCAGTTCTTC